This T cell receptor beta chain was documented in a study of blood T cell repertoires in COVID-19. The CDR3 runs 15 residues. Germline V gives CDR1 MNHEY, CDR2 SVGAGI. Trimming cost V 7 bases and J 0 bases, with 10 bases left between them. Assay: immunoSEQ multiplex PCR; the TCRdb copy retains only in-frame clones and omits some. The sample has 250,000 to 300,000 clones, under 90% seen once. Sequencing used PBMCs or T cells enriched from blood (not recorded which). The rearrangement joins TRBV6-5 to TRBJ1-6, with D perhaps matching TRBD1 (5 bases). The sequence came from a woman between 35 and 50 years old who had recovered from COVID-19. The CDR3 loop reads CASIQARSYNSPLHF. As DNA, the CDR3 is TGTGCCAGCATACAGGCACGCTCCTATAATTCACCCCTCCACTTT.